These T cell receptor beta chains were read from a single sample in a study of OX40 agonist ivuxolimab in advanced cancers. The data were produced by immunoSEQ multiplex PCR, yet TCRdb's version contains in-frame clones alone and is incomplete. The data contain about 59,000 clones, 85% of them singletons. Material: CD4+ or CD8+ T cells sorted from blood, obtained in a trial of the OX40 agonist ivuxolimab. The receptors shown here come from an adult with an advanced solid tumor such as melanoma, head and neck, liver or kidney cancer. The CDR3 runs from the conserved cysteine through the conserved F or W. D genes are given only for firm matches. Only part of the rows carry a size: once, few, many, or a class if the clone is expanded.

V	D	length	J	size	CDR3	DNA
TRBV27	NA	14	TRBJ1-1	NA	CASSFRGSDTEAFF	TGTGCCAGCAGTTTCCGGGGTTCGGACACTGAAGCTTTCTTT
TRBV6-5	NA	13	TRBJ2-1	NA	CASSFGPYNEQFF	TGTGCCAGCAGTTTTGGACCCTACAATGAGCAGTTCTTC
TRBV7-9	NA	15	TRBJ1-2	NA	CASSVGQGVAYGYTF	TGTGCCAGCAGCGTGGGACAAGGAGTCGCGTATGGCTACACCTTC
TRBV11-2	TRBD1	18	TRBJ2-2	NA	CASNQGTGGNANTGELFF	TGTGCCAGCAACCAAGGGACAGGGGGAAATGCGAACACCGGGGAGCTGTTTTTT
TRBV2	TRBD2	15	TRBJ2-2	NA	CASSVLAGRTGELFF	TGTGCCAGCAGTGTCTTAGCGGGGCGGACCGGGGAGCTGTTTTTT
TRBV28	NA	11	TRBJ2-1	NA	CASRYVNEQFF	TGTGCCAGCAGGTACGTCAATGAGCAGTTCTTC
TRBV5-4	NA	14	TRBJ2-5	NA	CASSLEAGEETQYF	TGTGCCAGCAGCTTGGAAGCAGGGGAAGAGACCCAGTACTTC
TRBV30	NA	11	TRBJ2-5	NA	CAWSVGRAQYF	TGTGCCTGGAGTGTAGGGCGGGCCCAGTACTTC
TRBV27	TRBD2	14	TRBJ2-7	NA	CASRSERGGYEQYF	TGTGCCAGCAGGTCCGAGCGGGGGGGGTACGAGCAGTACTTC
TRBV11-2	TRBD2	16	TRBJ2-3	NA	CASSSGLAGVGDTQYF	TGTGCCAGCAGCTCCGGACTAGCGGGGGTGGGTGATACGCAGTATTTT
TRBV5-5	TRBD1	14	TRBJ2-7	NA	CASSTGTGVWEQYF	TGTGCCAGCAGCACCGGGACAGGGGTTTGGGAGCAGTACTTC
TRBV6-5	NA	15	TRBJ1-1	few	CASSYSTAGSTEAFF	TGTGCCAGCAGTTACTCGACGGCGGGGAGCACTGAAGCTTTCTTT
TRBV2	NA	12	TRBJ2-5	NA	CASSLEWETQYF	TGTGCCAGCAGTTTAGAGTGGGAGACCCAGTACTTC
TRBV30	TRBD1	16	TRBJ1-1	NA	CASDPGQTLWETGAFF	TGTGCCTCCGATCCGGGACAGACGCTTTGGGAGACGGGAGCTTTCTTT
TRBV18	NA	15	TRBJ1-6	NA	CASSPFTGANSPLHF	TGTGCCAGCTCACCATTTACAGGAGCTAATTCACCCCTCCACTTT
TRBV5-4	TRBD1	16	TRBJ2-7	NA	CASSSGGQGAKLEQYF	TGTGCCAGCAGCTCCGGAGGACAGGGGGCGAAACTCGAGCAGTACTTC
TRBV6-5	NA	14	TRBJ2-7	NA	CASSYSEQGGEQYF	TGTGCCAGCAGTTACTCGGAACAGGGCGGCGAGCAGTACTTC
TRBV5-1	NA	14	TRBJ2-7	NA	CASSLVGPNYEQYF	TGCGCCAGCAGCTTGGTTGGCCCGAACTACGAGCAGTACTTC
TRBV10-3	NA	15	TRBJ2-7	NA	CAISEPGTASYEQYF	TGTGCCATCAGTGAGCCAGGGACGGCCTCCTACGAGCAGTACTTC
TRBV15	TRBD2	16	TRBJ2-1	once	CATSRPAGGLYNEQFF	TGTGCCACCAGCAGACCAGCGGGGGGGTTGTACAATGAGCAGTTCTTC
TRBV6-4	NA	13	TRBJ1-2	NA	CASRPGHSNGYTF	TGTGCCAGCAGGCCGGGACACTCAAATGGCTACACCTTC
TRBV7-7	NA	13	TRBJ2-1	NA	CASSLEVYNEQFF	TGTGCTAGCAGCTTAGAGGTTTACAATGAGCAGTTCTTC
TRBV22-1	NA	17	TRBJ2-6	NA	CPGRLPCEQSRANVLTF	TGTCCTGGGAGATTACCCTGCGAACAAAGTCGGGCCAACGTCCTGACTTTC
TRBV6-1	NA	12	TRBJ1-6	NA	CASSEGKSPLHF	TGTGCCAGCTCGGAAGGTAAATCACCCCTCCACTTT
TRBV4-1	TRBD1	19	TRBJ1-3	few	CASSQDQDTGVTSGNTIYF	TGCGCCAGCAGCCAAGACCAAGACACAGGGGTTACCTCTGGAAACACCATATATTTT
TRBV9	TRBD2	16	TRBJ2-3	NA	CASSAGLAGASDTQYF	TGTGCCAGCAGCGCCGGACTAGCGGGAGCAAGTGATACGCAGTATTTT
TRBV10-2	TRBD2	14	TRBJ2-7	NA	CASGGLAGANEQYF	TGCGCCAGCGGGGGACTAGCGGGGGCGAACGAGCAGTACTTC
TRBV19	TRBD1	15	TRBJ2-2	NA	CASSYRDRLTGELFF	TGTGCCAGTAGTTACCGGGACAGACTCACCGGGGAGCTGTTTTTT
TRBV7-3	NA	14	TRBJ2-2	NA	CASSLNSDTGELFF	TGTGCCAGCAGCTTAAACAGTGACACCGGGGAGCTGTTTTTT
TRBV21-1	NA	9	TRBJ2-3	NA	CVRTDTQYF	TGTGTCAGAACGGATACGCAGTATTTT
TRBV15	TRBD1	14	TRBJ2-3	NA	CATSRSTGGYTQYF	TGTGCCACCAGCAGATCAACAGGGGGGTATACGCAGTATTTT
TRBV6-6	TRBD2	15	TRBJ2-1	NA	CASSYGSGRANEQFF	TGTGCCAGCAGTTACGGTAGCGGGAGGGCCAACGAGCAGTTCTTC
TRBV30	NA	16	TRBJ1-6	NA	CAWSADLQGGNSPLHF	TGTGCCTGGAGTGCAGACCTGCAAGGAGGGAATTCACCCCTCCACTTT
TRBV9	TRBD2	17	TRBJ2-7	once	CASSVASSGGPFYEQYF	TGTGCCAGCAGCGTCGCCTCTAGCGGGGGACCGTTCTACGAGCAGTACTTC
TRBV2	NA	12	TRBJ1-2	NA	CASSVDPYGYTF	TGTGCCAGCAGTGTGGACCCCTATGGCTACACCTTC
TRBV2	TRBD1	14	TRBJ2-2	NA	CASILRGQSGELFF	TGTGCCAGCATTCTCAGGGGGCAGTCCGGGGAGCTGTTTTTT
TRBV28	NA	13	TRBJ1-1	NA	CASSPPGSIEAFF	TGTGCCAGCAGCCCCCCTGGCAGTATTGAAGCTTTCTTT
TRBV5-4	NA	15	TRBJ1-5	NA	CASSLGRGEGQPQHF	TGTGCCAGCAGCTTGGGGAGAGGGGAGGGTCAGCCCCAGCATTTT
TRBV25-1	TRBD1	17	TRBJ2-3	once	CASSATPGQGAADTQYF	TGTGCCAGCAGTGCTACCCCGGGACAGGGGGCAGCAGATACGCAGTATTTT
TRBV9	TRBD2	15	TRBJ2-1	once	CASSVGTSVNNEQFF	TGTGCCAGCAGCGTCGGGACTAGCGTAAACAATGAGCAGTTCTTC
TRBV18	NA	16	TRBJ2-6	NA	CASSPTPPGGANVLTF	TGTGCCAGCTCACCGACTCCCCCGGGGGGGGCCAACGTCCTGACTTTC
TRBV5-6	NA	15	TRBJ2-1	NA	CASSLSRSSYNEQFF	TGTGCCAGCAGCTTGTCGAGAAGCTCCTACAATGAGCAGTTCTTC
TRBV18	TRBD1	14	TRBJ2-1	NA	CASSGQGASNEQFF	TGTGCCAGCTCGGGACAGGGGGCCTCCAATGAGCAGTTCTTC
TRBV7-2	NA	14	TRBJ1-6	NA	CASSEGVLGSPLHF	TGTGCCAGCAGCGAGGGGGTTTTAGGTTCACCCCTCCACTTT
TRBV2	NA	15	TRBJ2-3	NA	CASSGFTSSTDTQYF	TGTGCCAGCAGTGGGTTCACCTCTAGCACAGATACGCAGTATTTT
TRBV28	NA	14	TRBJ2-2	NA	CASSPPRASGELFF	TGTGCCAGCAGCCCCCCCCGAGCATCCGGGGAGCTGTTTTTT